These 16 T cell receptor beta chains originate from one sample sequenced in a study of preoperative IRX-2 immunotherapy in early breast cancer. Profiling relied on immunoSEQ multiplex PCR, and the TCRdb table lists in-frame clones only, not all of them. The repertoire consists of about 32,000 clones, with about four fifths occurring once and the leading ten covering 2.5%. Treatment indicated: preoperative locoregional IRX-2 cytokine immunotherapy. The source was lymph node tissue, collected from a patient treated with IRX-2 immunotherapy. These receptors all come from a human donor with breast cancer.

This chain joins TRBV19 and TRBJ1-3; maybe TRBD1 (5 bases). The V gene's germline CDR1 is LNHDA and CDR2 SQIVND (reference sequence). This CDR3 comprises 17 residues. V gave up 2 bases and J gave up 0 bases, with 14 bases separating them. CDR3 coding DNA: TGTGCCAGTAGTATATTTTACGGACACCACTCTGGAAACACCATATATTTT. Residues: CASSIFYGHHSGNTIYF.

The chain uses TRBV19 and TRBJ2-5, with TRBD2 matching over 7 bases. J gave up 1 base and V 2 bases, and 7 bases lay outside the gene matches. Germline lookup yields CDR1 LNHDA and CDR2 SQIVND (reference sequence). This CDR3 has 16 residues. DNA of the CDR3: TGTGCCAGTAGTATAAGGGCTAGCGGTCTCCAAGAGACCCAGTACTTC. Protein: CASSIRASGLQETQYF.

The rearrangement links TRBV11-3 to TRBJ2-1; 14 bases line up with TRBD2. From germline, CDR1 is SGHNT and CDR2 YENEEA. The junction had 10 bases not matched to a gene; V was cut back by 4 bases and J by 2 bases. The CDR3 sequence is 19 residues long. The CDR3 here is CASSSRPRTSGGTYNEQFF. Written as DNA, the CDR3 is TGTGCCAGCAGCTCTAGACCCAGGACTAGCGGGGGGACCTACAATGAGCAGTTCTTC. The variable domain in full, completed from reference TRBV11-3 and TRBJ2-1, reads EAGVVQSPRYKIIEKKQPVAFWCNPISGHNTLYWYLQNLGQGPELLIRYENEEAVDDSQLPKDRFSAERLKGVDSTLKIQPAELGDSAVYLCASSSRPRTSGGTYNEQFFGPGTRLTVL.

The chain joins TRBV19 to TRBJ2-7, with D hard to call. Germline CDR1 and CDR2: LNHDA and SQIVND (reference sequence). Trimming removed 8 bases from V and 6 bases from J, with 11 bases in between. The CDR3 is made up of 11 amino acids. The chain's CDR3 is CASGQAREQYF. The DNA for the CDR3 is TGTGCCAGTGGGCAGGCCCGCGAGCAGTACTTC. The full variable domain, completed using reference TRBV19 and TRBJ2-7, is DGGITQSPKYLFRKEGQNVTLSCEQNLNHDAMYWYRQDPGQGLRLIYYSQIVNDFQKGDIAEGYSVSREKKESFPLTVTSAQKNPTAFYLCASGQAREQYFGPGTRLTVT.

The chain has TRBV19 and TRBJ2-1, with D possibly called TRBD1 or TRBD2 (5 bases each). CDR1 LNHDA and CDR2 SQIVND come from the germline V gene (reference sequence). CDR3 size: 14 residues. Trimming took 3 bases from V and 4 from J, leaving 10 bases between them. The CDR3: CASSIPGSYNEQFF. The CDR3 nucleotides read TGTGCCAGTAGTATTCCAGGGAGTTACAATGAGCAGTTCTTC.

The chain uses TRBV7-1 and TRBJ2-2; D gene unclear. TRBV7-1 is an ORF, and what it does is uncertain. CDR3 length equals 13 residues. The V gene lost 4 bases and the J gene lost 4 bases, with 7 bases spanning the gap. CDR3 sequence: CASSWARTGELFF. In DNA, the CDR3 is TGTGCCAGCAGCTGGGCGCGCACCGGGGAGCTGTTTTTT.

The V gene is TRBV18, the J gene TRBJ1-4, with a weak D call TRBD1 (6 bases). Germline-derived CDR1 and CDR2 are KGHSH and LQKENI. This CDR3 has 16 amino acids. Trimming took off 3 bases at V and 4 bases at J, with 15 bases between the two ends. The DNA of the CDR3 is TGTGCCAGCTCACCTCAACGGGCAGGGGTTAATGAAAAACTGTTTTTT. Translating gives CASSPQRAGVNEKLFF.

CDR3 protein: CAIRRGGREAFF. CDR3 nucleotides: TGTGCCATCAGGAGGGGAGGGCGTGAAGCTTTCTTT. The rearrangement links TRBV6-8 to TRBJ1-1; a possible D gene is TRBD1 (5 bases). This CDR3 comprises 12 residues. Germline CDR1 reads MNHGY; CDR2 reads SAAAGT. Trimming left V 10 bases short and J 7 bases short, with 16 bases between.

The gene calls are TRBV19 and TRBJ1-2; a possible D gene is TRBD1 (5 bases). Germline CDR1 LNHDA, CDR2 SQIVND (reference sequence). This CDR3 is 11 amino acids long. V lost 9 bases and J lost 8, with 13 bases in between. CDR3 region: CASEGWRGYTF. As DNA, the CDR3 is TGTGCCAGCGAGGGGTGGAGGGGCTACACCTTC.

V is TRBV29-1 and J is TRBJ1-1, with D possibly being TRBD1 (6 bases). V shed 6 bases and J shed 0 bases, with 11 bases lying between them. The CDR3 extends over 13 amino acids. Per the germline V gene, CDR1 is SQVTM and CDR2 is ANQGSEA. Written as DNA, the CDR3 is TGCAGCGTCGGACAGATTTTGAACACTGAAGCTTTCTTT. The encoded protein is CSVGQILNTEAFF.

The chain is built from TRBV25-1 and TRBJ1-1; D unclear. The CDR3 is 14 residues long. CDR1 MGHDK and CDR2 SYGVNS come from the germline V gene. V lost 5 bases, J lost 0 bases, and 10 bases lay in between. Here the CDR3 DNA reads TGTGCCAGCAGTCCCGAAAGTTTGAACACTGAAGCTTTCTTT. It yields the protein CASSPESLNTEAFF.

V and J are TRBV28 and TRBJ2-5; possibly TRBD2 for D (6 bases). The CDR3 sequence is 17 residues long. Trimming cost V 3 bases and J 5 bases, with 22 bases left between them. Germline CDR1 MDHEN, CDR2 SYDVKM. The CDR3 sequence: CASSFPARGGIEETQYF. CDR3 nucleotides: TGTGCCAGCAGTTTTCCCGCCCGCGGCGGGATTGAGGAGACCCAGTACTTC.

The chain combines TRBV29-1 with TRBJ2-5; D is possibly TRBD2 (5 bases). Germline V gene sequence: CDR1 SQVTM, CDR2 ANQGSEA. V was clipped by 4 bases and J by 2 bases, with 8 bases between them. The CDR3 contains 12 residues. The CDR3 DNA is TGCAGCGTTGTGAGGACTCAAGAGACCCAGTACTTC. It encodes CSVVRTQETQYF.

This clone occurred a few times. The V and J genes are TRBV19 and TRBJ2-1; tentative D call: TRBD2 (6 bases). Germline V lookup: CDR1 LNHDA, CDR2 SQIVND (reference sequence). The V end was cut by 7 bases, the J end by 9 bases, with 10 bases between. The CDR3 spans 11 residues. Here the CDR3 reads CASNGGREQFF. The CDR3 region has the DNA TGTGCCAGTAACGGGGGACGTGAGCAGTTCTTC.

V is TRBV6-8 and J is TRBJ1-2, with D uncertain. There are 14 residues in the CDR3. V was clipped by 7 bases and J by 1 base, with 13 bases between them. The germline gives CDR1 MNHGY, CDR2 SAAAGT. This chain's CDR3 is CASINVPDNYGYTF. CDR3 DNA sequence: TGTGCCAGCATCAACGTGCCGGATAACTATGGCTACACCTTC.

The CDR3 protein is CATSTPWGGTEAFF. CDR3 nucleotides: TGTGCCACCAGCACTCCTTGGGGAGGGACTGAAGCTTTCTTT. V gene TRBV15 combines with J gene TRBJ1-1; no definite D call. Per the germline V gene, CDR1 is LNHNV and CDR2 is YYDKDF (reference sequence). Trimming stripped 4 bases from V and 5 bases from J, with 14 bases between. The CDR3 runs 14 residues. The entire variable domain, with the rest obtained from reference TRBV15 and TRBJ1-1, is as follows: DAMVIQNPRYQVTQFGKPVTLSCSQTLNHNVMYWYQQKSSQAPKLLFHYYDKDFNNEADTPDNFQSRRPNTSFCFLDIRSPGLGDTAMYLCATSTPWGGTEAFFGQGTRLTVV.